This is a list of T cell receptor beta chains from one sample in a study of early T cells in non-severe SARS-CoV-2 infection. TCRdb redid the calling of the 5' RACE reads with MiXCR, one entry per CDR3 protein. Among over 85,000 distinct CDR3 sequences listed, 10% to 15% were seen once. The sequenced material came from whole blood. The receptors shown here come from an adult who was a healthcare worker with PCR-confirmed SARS-CoV-2 infection or an uninfected control (not recorded which). Both conserved end residues are trimmed from each CDR3.

ASSFLRGAWNTGELF	TRBV6-2/TRBV6-3	TRBJ2-2
ASSSPGDLNTGELF	TRBV12-3/TRBV12-4	TRBJ2-2
ASSSGRHQETQY	TRBV7-2	TRBJ2-5
ASSLDRARDFVEQF	TRBV27	TRBJ2-1
AINSGAEDTQY	TRBV10-3	TRBJ2-3
ASSQNEQF	TRBV6-6	TRBJ2-1
ASSLWWENTEAF	TRBV7-9	TRBJ1-1
ASSPLTGMNTEAF	TRBV4-1	TRBJ1-1
ASSYTSGEPSTDTQY	TRBV28	TRBJ2-3
ASSVDLAGDTQY	TRBV9	TRBJ2-3
ASNPSGRVRELF	TRBV19	TRBJ2-2
ASSSGPDTQY	TRBV28	TRBJ2-3
ASNYQGETQY	TRBV5-4	TRBJ2-5
ASSLEIVLAGGPVAKNIQY	TRBV11-2	TRBJ2-4
ASSSTRRLAGPAAPDTQY	TRBV6-5	TRBJ2-3
ASHRDRGQAF	TRBV28	TRBJ1-1
ASSSGLAGDRTDTQY	TRBV5-4	TRBJ2-3
ASSPLGSGDRLAKNIQY	TRBV6-6	TRBJ2-4
ASSLVAAAYEQY	TRBV7-2	TRBJ2-7
ASSQDMNTEAF	TRBV3-1	TRBJ1-1
ASRTTRGTEAF	TRBV28	TRBJ1-1
ATSDLQGREY	TRBV24-1	TRBJ2-7
ASRTDTTGNTIY	TRBV2	TRBJ1-3
ASSAGLSPLH	TRBV28	TRBJ1-6